Each of the 22 T cell receptor beta chains below was sequenced from the same sample in a study of T cells after yellow fever vaccination. TCRdb re-analysed the 5' RACE reads in MiXCR, keeping a single row per CDR3 protein. The profile shows hundreds of thousands of distinct CDR3 sequences, 6.2% of them singletons. The sequences come from PBMCs, collected 5 days after the yellow fever booster vaccination. All receptors come from a man aged 25-40 years who received the YFV17D yellow fever vaccine.

This clonotype occurred many times. The chain carries TRBV20-1 and TRBJ1-1; TRBD1 is a possible D gene (5 bases). V dropped 2 bases and J dropped 4 bases, with 14 bases sitting between them. Germline CDR1 DFQATT, CDR2 SNEGSKA (reference sequence). The length of the CDR3 is 14 residues. The DNA of the CDR3 is TGCAGTGCTAGACTGCCGGGGGGGGGCACTGAAGCTTTCTTT. It codes for CSARLPGGGTEAFF.

This clonotype was seen ten or more times. The chain uses TRBV5-4 and TRBJ2-1; 10 bases match TRBD1. The CDR3 totals 15 residues. Germline trimming cut 6 bases from V and 3 bases from J; bases unmatched to any gene: 6. Germline assignment: CDR1 SGHNT and CDR2 YYREEE (reference sequence). CDR3 in amino acids: CASTPGQGNYNEQFF. The DNA for the CDR3 is TGTGCCAGCACACCGGGACAGGGGAACTACAATGAGCAGTTCTTC.

The V and J genes are TRBV14 and TRBJ1-1, with a weak D call TRBD1 (6 bases). The germline V gene has CDR1 SGHDN and CDR2 FVKESK. The CDR3 consists of 13 residues. Trimming left V 8 bases short and J 0 bases short, with 10 bases between. The CDR3 here is CASATGMNTEAFF. CDR3 bases: TGTGCCAGCGCAACAGGGATGAACACTGAAGCTTTCTTT.

This clonotype was found many times. The gene calls are TRBV7-3 and TRBJ2-5; TRBD1 matches 8 bases. Losses at the gene ends were 5 bases for V and 5 bases for J; bases not matched to a gene: 7. This CDR3 has 14 residues. Germline V lookup: CDR1 SGHTA, CDR2 FQGTGA. The CDR3 DNA follows: TGTGCCAGCAGCGCCGGACAGGGTCGGGAGACCCAGTACTTC. Amino acid sequence: CASSAGQGRETQYF.

The chain recombines TRBV20-1 with TRBJ2-7, with 9 positions matching TRBD2. The germline gives CDR1 DFQATT, CDR2 SNEGSKA (reference sequence). The CDR3 runs to 15 residues. V was pared by 6 bases and J by 2 bases, with 11 bases of the junction left unmatched. The CDR3 sequence: CSAPIAGDLTYEQYF. The CDR3 bases are TGCAGTGCCCCAATAGCGGGAGACCTAACCTACGAGCAGTACTTC.

This clonotype has only a few counts. V gene TRBV5-1 combines with J gene TRBJ2-7, with D maybe TRBD2 (6 bases). The germline V and J ends were trimmed by 3 bases and 0 bases, with 10 bases remaining between them. This CDR3 contains 14 residues. Germline values: CDR1 SGHRS, CDR2 YFSETQ. Written as DNA, the CDR3 is TGCGCCAGCAGCTCATGGACTACCTCCTACGAGCAGTACTTC. The encoded protein is CASSSWTTSYEQYF.

This clonotype was counted a few times. The J gene is TRBJ2-7, the V gene TRBV20-1, with 7 bases identical to TRBD2. Trimming took 3 bases from V and 7 from J; bases not matched to a gene: 9. The CDR3 is 13 residues long. Per the germline V gene, CDR1 is DFQATT and CDR2 is SNEGSKA (reference sequence). CDR3 region: CSASGTTNREQYF. CDR3 nucleotide sequence: TGCAGTGCTAGTGGGACTACCAACCGGGAGCAGTACTTC.

This chain joins TRBV20-1 and TRBJ1-6, with TRBD1 matching over 7 bases. CDR1 and CDR2 from the germline V gene are DFQATT and SNEGSKA (reference sequence). The J segment lost 3 bases and the V segment lost 5 bases, leaving 4 bases of the junction unmatched. The CDR3 loop spans 14 amino acids. CDR3 nucleotides: TGCAGTGCTTGGGACAGAAACTATAATTCACCCCTCCACTTT. Translation: CSAWDRNYNSPLHF.

This clonotype was recorded a few times. This sequence joins TRBV6-1 and TRBJ2-1; D gene ambiguous. The CDR3 spans 13 residues. Germline-derived CDR1 and CDR2 are MNHNS and SASEGT. V dropped 7 bases and J dropped 3 bases, with 10 bases sitting between them. CDR3 loop: CASTQGRYNEQFF. The DNA for the CDR3 is TGTGCCAGCACCCAAGGGCGCTACAATGAGCAGTTCTTC.

In its sample, this clonotype was seen a few times. The chain is built from TRBV7-6 and TRBJ2-1; D remains unclear. The CDR3 consists of 12 residues. With 5 bases removed from V and 9 bases from J, the gap between germline ends came to 11 bases. In germline, CDR1 is SGHVS, CDR2 FNYEAQ. CDR3 in amino acids: CASSHMSGEQFF. DNA of the CDR3: TGTGCCAGCAGCCACATGTCCGGTGAGCAGTTCTTC.

This clonotype came up many times. V gene TRBV24-1 combines with J gene TRBJ2-5; possibly TRBD1 for D (6 bases). V was shortened by 9 bases and J by 7 bases, with 11 bases between the two germline ends. The CDR3 runs to 11 residues. Germline V gives CDR1 KGHDR, CDR2 SFDVKD. In nucleotides, the CDR3 is TGTGCCACCGAGGGGGTGGGGACCCAGTACTTC. Protein: CATEGVGTQYF.

The table lists this clonotype with a few counts. The rearrangement joins TRBV20-1 to TRBJ2-5; TRBD2 is a possible D gene (5 bases). CDR3 size: 15 residues. V gave up 6 bases and J gave up 0 bases, with 17 bases separating them. Germline assignment: CDR1 DFQATT and CDR2 SNEGSKA (reference sequence). CDR3 in DNA: TGCAGTGCCACTCCGGGGTCTAATGACCAAGAGACCCAGTACTTC. Protein product: CSATPGSNDQETQYF.

This clonotype was observed at least ten times. The V call is TRBV29-1, the J call TRBJ2-1; 7 bases match TRBD2. The V gene's germline CDR1 is SQVTM and CDR2 ANQGSEA. The CDR3 is 14 amino acids. The V segment lost 4 bases and the J segment 5 bases; nucleotides outside the gene matches: 8. The CDR3 DNA sequence: TGCAGCGTTGTCGCGGGAGACGGGAACAATGAGCAGTTCTTC. Protein sequence: CSVVAGDGNNEQFF.

This clonotype was found many times. The chain uses TRBV27 and TRBJ2-2, with a possible D match to TRBD1 (6 bases). CDR1 and CDR2 from the germline V gene are MNHEY and SMNVEV (reference sequence). Between the trimmed V and J ends, which lost 3 bases and 3 bases, there was a span of 8 bases. The CDR3 extends over 14 amino acids. In DNA form, the CDR3 reads TGTGCCAGCAGTTTCAAGGGGGACACCGGGGAGCTGTTTTTT. It is translated as CASSFKGDTGELFF.

This clonotype was seen a few times. CDR3 sequence (DNA): TGTGCCAGCAGCTTTCGTCCAGGGGAGTCTTTCTCTGGGGCCAACGTCCTGACTTTC. As protein: CASSFRPGESFSGANVLTF. The chain couples TRBV5-4 to TRBJ2-6; a possible D gene is TRBD1 (6 bases). The V end was cut by 2 bases, the J end by 0 bases, with 18 bases between. Germline CDR1 and CDR2: SGHNT and YYREEE (reference sequence). The CDR3 totals 19 residues.

The rearrangement uses TRBV12-3 or TRBV12-4 and TRBJ2-5, with D maybe TRBD2 (6 bases). V was cut by 6 bases and J by 4 bases, with 18 bases left in between. The CDR3 totals 15 residues. CDR3 sequence: CASRPEDGGGETQYF. CDR3 bases: TGTGCCAGCAGGCCCGAGGACGGGGGAGGAGAGACCCAGTACTTC.

This chain joins TRBV29-1 and TRBJ2-7; D remains ambiguous. Per the germline V gene, CDR1 is SQVTM and CDR2 is ANQGSEA. With 0 bases removed from V and 0 bases from J, the gap between germline ends came to 3 bases. The CDR3 totals 12 residues. CDR3 nucleotide sequence: TGCAGCGTTGAAGACAGCTCCTACGAGCAGTACTTC. Translation: CSVEDSSYEQYF.

This rearrangement joins TRBV2 to TRBJ2-5; D is unresolved. CDR1 is SNHLY, CDR2 FYNNEI, per germline. Trimming took off 2 bases at V and 9 bases at J, with 7 bases between the two ends. This CDR3 region has 11 residues. The CDR3 loop reads CASSEQEPQYF. The CDR3 nucleotides read TGTGCCAGCAGTGAACAGGAGCCCCAGTACTTC.

This clonotype was detected ten times or more. This rearrangement joins TRBV24-1 to TRBJ2-1; D may match TRBD1 or TRBD2 (5 bases each). Germline assignment: CDR1 KGHDR and CDR2 SFDVKD. The V end lost 3 bases, the J end lost 7 bases, and 21 bases lay between the germline ends. CDR3 size: 17 residues. The CDR3 DNA reads TGTGCCACCAGTGATGGCCCCGGGACGATCTCTCCTAATGAGCAGTTCTTC. It codes for CATSDGPGTISPNEQFF.

This clonotype was recorded many times. The rearrangement links TRBV7-9 to TRBJ2-7; 10 bases align to TRBD1. CDR3 length: 14 amino acids. Germline V CDR1 and CDR2: SEHNR, FQNEAQ (reference sequence). V was pared by 3 bases and J by 6 bases, with 5 bases of the junction left unmatched. CDR3 loop: CASSLGTGALEQYF. The DNA for the CDR3 is TGTGCCAGCAGCTTGGGGACAGGGGCTCTCGAGCAGTACTTC.

This clonotype was observed at least ten times. The chain couples TRBV28 to TRBJ2-7; D is unresolved. The CDR3 extends over 16 amino acids. V was cut by 4 bases and J by 0 bases, with 16 bases left in between. The germline CDR1 and CDR2 sequences are MDHEN and SYDVKM. Here the CDR3 DNA reads TGTGCCAGCAGTTCCCCCGGGCAGGAAGGCTCCTACGAGCAGTACTTC. Protein product: CASSSPGQEGSYEQYF. Variable domain in full (rest from reference TRBV28 and TRBJ2-7): DVKVTQSSRYLVKRTGEKVFLECVQDMDHENMFWYRQDPGLGLRLIYFSYDVKMKEKGDIPEGYSVSREKKERFSLILESASTNQTSMYLCASSSPGQEGSYEQYFGPGTRLTVT.

This clonotype was observed a handful of times. The chain combines TRBV7-2 with TRBJ2-2; D gene ambiguous. V lost 4 bases and J lost 8, with 11 bases in between. CDR3 length equals 13 residues. The germline V gene encodes CDR1 SGHTA and CDR2 FQGNSA. The CDR3 reads CASSSPNAGELFF. CDR3 coding DNA: TGTGCCAGCAGCTCCCCCAACGCGGGGGAGCTGTTTTTT.